Ten or more counts support the clone carrying this TCR beta chain. Antigen unknown. V was shortened by 8 bases and J by 0 bases, with 11 bases between the two germline ends. There are 13 residues in the CDR3. Germline V lookup: CDR1 SGHRS, CDR2 YFSETQ. Ophthalmopathy cases showed moderate-to-severe activity, scoring CAS ≥3 and NOSPECS ≥4, with duration under 3 months. Exclusion criteria comprised other autoimmune diseases, uncontrolled infections, pregnancy or lactation in patients. PBMCs stemmed from roughly 9.4 ml of fresh peripheral blood. This sample was included in a study of Graves' ophthalmopathy and Graves' hyperthyroidism. RNA transcripts were the source from which TCR beta CDR3 regions were amplified. Scientists carried out first-round RT-PCR using HTBI primers and then a second-round multiplex PCR. TCRdb called the multiplex PCR reads again in MiXCR, with one record for every CDR3 protein. The sample gives about 160,000 distinct CDR3 sequences, roughly two fifths of which show up once; 8% to 9.5% is in the top ten.

Study-wide results and limits: A 13-signature model separated ophthalmopathy from stable hyperthyroidism, reaching roughly 85% sensitivity and almost 82% specificity cross-validated.

The receptor was isolated from a man aged 30 to 39 with Graves' ophthalmopathy. Sequencing was performed on peripheral blood. The rearrangement uses TRBV5-1 and TRBJ1-2, with D perhaps TRBD1 (6 bases). The CDR3 DNA reads TGCGCCAGTCGACAGGATCCTAACTATGGCTACACCTTC. The encoded protein is CASRQDPNYGYTF.